The source of this T cell receptor (beta chain) is a study of blood T cell repertoires in COVID-19. The CDR3 covers 13 residues. Germline lookup yields CDR1 LGHNA and CDR2 YNFKEQ. The V gene end was trimmed by 5 bases and the J gene end by 6 bases; junction bases not matched to a gene: 2. Measured with immunoSEQ multiplex PCR; TCRdb has only the in-frame clones, and not every one. The sample records 200,000 to 250,000 clones, less than 90% being singletons. The sequencing input was peripheral blood. This sequence originates from a man between 65 and 85 years old with acute or convalescent COVID-19. The chain links TRBV4-2 to TRBJ1-2; 11 positions agree with TRBD1. CDR3 loop: CASSGQGADGYTF. The DNA of the CDR3 is TGTGCCAGCAGCGGACAGGGGGCGGATGGCTACACCTTC.